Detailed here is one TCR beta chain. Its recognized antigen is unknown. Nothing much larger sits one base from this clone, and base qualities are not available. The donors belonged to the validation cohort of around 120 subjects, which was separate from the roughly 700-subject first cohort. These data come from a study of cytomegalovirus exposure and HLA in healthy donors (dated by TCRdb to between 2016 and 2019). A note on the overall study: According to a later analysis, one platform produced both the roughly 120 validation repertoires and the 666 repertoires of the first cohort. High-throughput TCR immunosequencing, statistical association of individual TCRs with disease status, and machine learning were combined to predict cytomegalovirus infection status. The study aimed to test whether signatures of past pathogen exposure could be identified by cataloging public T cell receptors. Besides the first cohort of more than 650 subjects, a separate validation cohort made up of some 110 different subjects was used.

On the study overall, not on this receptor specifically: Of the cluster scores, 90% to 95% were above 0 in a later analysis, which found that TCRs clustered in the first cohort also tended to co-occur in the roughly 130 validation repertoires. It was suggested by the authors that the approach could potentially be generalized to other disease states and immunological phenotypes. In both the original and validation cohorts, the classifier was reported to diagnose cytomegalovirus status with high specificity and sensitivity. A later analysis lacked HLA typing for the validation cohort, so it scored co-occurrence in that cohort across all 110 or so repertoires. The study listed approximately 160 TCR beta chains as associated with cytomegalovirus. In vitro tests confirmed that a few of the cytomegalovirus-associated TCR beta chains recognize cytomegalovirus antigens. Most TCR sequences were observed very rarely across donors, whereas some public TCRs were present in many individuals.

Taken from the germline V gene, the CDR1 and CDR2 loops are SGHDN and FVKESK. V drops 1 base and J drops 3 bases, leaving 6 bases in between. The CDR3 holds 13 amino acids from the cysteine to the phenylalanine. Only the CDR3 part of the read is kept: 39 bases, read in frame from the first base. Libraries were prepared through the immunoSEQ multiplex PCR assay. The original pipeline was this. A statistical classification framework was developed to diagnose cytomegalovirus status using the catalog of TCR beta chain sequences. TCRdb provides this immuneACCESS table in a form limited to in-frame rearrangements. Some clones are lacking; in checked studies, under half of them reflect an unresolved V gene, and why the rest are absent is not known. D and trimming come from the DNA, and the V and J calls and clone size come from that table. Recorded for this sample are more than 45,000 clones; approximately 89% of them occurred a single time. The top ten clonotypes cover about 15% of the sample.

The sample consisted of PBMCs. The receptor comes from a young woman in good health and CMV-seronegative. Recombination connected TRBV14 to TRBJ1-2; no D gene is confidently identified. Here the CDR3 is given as CASSQALDYGYTF. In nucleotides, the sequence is TGTGCCAGCAGCCAAGCCTTAGACTATGGCTACACCTTC.